Shown below are 27 T cell receptor beta chains from a single sample sequenced in a study of blood T cell repertoires in COVID-19. The protocol was immunoSEQ multiplex PCR, while the TCRdb copy is restricted to in-frame clones and leaves out a portion. This table has fewer than 500,000 clones, nearly 90% appearing once. Sequenced sample: PBMCs or T cells enriched from blood (not recorded which). These receptors were taken from a woman younger than 30 with acute COVID-19.

This chain uses TRBV7-9 with TRBJ1-6; 10 positions match TRBD1. Trimming took 3 bases from V and 8 from J; bases not matched to a gene: 4. The CDR3 covers 15 residues. Germline V gives CDR1 SEHNR, CDR2 FQNEAQ (reference sequence). The CDR3 reads CASSFPGTGDSPLHF. The CDR3 DNA reads as TGTGCCAGCAGCTTTCCCGGGACAGGGGATTCACCCCTCCACTTT.

This clone occurred once. V is TRBV27 and J is TRBJ2-7, with 9 bases fitting TRBD1. The CDR3 is 14 amino acids. J gave up 2 bases and V 6 bases, and 5 bases lay outside the gene matches. The germline gives CDR1 MNHEY, CDR2 SMNVEV (reference sequence). The CDR3 spells CASRWTGETYEQYF. The CDR3 nucleotides are TGTGCCAGCAGGTGGACAGGGGAAACCTACGAGCAGTACTTC.

This clone was seen at least ten times. The chain has TRBV7-2 and TRBJ2-3; 10 nucleotides line up with TRBD2. CDR1 is SGHTA and CDR2 is FQGNSA in the germline V gene. V dropped 5 bases and J dropped 0; count of bases not matched to a gene: 2. This CDR3 has 15 residues. The CDR3 reads CASSQTSGSTDTQYF. CDR3 in DNA: TGTGCCAGCAGCCAGACTAGCGGGAGCACAGATACGCAGTATTTT.

V and J are TRBV4-3 and TRBJ2-7, with D possibly TRBD1 on 5 matching bases. CDR1 is LGHNA and CDR2 is YSLEER in the germline V gene. Deletions cut 0 bases from V and 4 bases from J, with 13 bases between. The CDR3 runs 15 residues. The CDR3: CASSQEAQGRYEQYF. CDR3 sequence (DNA): TGCGCCAGCAGCCAAGAAGCCCAGGGTAGGTACGAGCAGTACTTC.

This chain links TRBV2 with TRBJ1-4; 7 nucleotides match TRBD1. Germline CDR1 reads SNHLY; CDR2 reads FYNNEI. CDR3 length equals 15 residues. V shed 4 bases and J 4 bases; nucleotides not matched to a gene: 6. This chain's CDR3 is CASSAQRDSNEKLFF. For the CDR3, the DNA is TGTGCCAGCAGTGCCCAGAGGGACAGTAATGAAAAACTGTTTTTT.

This clone came up a few times. The chain employs TRBV9 and TRBJ1-3; a weak D match, TRBD1 (6 bases). The germline CDR1 and CDR2 sequences are SGDLS and YYNGEE. Deletions cut 3 bases from V and 0 bases from J, with 13 bases between. The CDR3 has 16 amino acids. CDR3 nucleotides: TGTGCCAGCAGCGAAAACCGGGACACCTCTGGAAACACCATATATTTT. Translation: CASSENRDTSGNTIYF.

This chain links TRBV10-3 with TRBJ1-1; TRBD1 matches at 8 bases. The CDR3 loop spans 15 amino acids. Germline V lookup: CDR1 ENHRY, CDR2 SYGVKD. The J segment lost 2 bases and the V segment lost 3 bases, leaving 5 bases of the junction unmatched. CDR3 sequence (DNA): TGTGCCATCAGTGACCGTGGACAGGGAAACACTGAAGCTTTCTTT. It is translated as CAISDRGQGNTEAFF.

The chain has TRBV5-5 and TRBJ2-2; 7 nucleotides align to TRBD2. Trimming at V came to 1 base and at J to 7 bases, leaving 4 bases not matched to a gene. The CDR3 sequence is 14 residues long. CDR1 and CDR2 (germline): SGHKS, YYEKEE (reference sequence). The chain's CDR3 is CASSLRGEDGELFF. The CDR3, as DNA: TGTGCCAGCAGCTTGCGGGGGGAAGACGGGGAGCTGTTTTTT.

The chain has TRBV9 and TRBJ2-7; 7 bases line up with TRBD2. J lost 1 base, V lost 3 bases, and 4 bases had no gene match. The CDR3 consists of 14 residues. CDR1 and CDR2 from the germline V gene are SGDLS and YYNGEE. The CDR3 region has the DNA TGTGCCAGCAGCGAACTAGCGCAGTCCTACGAGCAGTACTTC. Encoded protein: CASSELAQSYEQYF.

V and J are TRBV9 and TRBJ2-1; possibly TRBD2 for D (6 bases). V lost 0 bases, J lost 7 bases, and 14 bases lay in between. This CDR3 comprises 15 residues. Germline CDR1 is SGDLS and CDR2 is YYNGEE. The CDR3 DNA sequence: TGTGCCAGCAGCGTAGCGGGCCCCGCGGGGAATGAGCAGTTCTTC. Translated: CASSVAGPAGNEQFF. The full variable domain, with the rest looked up from reference TRBV9 and TRBJ2-1, is DSGVTQTPKHLITATGQRVTLRCSPRSGDLSVYWYQQSLDQGLQFLIQYYNGEERAKGNILERFSAQQFPDLHSELNLSSLELGDSALYFCASSVAGPAGNEQFFGPGTRLTVL.

The genes are TRBV7-9 and TRBJ1-2, with a possible D match to TRBD1 (5 bases). Trimming removed 1 base from V and 6 bases from J, with 9 bases in between. The CDR3 is 13 amino acids. Per the germline V gene, CDR1 is SEHNR and CDR2 is FQNEAQ (reference sequence). CDR3: CASSLVREDGYTF. CDR3 bases: TGTGCCAGCAGCTTAGTCAGGGAGGATGGCTACACCTTC.

The chain has TRBV30 and TRBJ1-4; TRBD1 is a possible D gene (5 bases). Trimming removed 4 bases from V and 10 bases from J, with 19 bases in between. This CDR3 region has 14 residues. Germline V gene sequence: CDR1 GTSNPN, CDR2 SVGIG (reference sequence). DNA of the CDR3: TGTGCCTGGAAACTCGGACACACAGCTGGAAAACTGTTTTTT. Translated: CAWKLGHTAGKLFF.

The J gene is TRBJ2-2, the V gene TRBV28; maybe TRBD2 (6 bases). Trimming shortened V by 4 bases and J by 1 base, and 10 bases separated the two germline ends. Looked up from germline, CDR1 is MDHEN and CDR2 is SYDVKM. This CDR3 region has 15 residues. CDR3 sequence: CASSYSGGNTGELFF. CDR3 coding DNA: TGTGCCAGCAGTTATTCCGGGGGGAACACCGGGGAGCTGTTTTTT.

The rearrangement uses TRBV5-6 and TRBJ1-2; 9 bases align to TRBD1. The V and J ends lost 0 bases and 2 bases, in that order; junction bases with no gene match: 5. CDR3 length: 16 amino acids. Germline values: CDR1 SGHDT, CDR2 YYEEEE. The CDR3 DNA reads as TGTGCCAGCAGCTTGGTCTGGACAGGGGTGAACTATGGCTACACCTTC. Protein sequence: CASSLVWTGVNYGYTF.

The chain couples TRBV27 to TRBJ2-6, with D possibly TRBD1 on 6 matching bases. The CDR3 contains 17 residues. V was trimmed by 0 bases and J by 2 bases, leaving 11 bases between them. Per the germline V gene, CDR1 is MNHEY and CDR2 is SMNVEV (reference sequence). The CDR3 DNA is TGTGCCAGCAGTTTATCTGAGAGACAGGCTGGGGCCAACGTCCTGACTTTC. Its protein is CASSLSERQAGANVLTF.

The chain combines TRBV7-9 with TRBJ1-6; 8 bases fit TRBD1. V lost 5 bases and J lost 6; bases outside the gene matches: 3. The germline gives CDR1 SEHNR, CDR2 FQNEAQ (reference sequence). This CDR3 spans 14 amino acids. CDR3 sequence reads: CASSRDRINSPLHF. The CDR3 nucleotides read TGTGCCAGCAGCCGGGACAGGATTAATTCACCCCTCCACTTT.

The J gene is TRBJ2-3, the V gene TRBV9, with TRBD1 matching over 8 bases. Looked up from germline, CDR1 is SGDLS and CDR2 is YYNGEE. The CDR3 is made up of 15 amino acids. V lost 4 bases to trimming and J lost 0 bases; unmatched junction nucleotides: 4. The chain's CDR3 is CASSPRQGSTDTQYF. In DNA form, the CDR3 reads TGTGCCAGCAGCCCTAGACAGGGGAGCACAGATACGCAGTATTTT.

The chain carries TRBV2 and TRBJ2-1; D may be TRBD1 (6 bases). The germline gives CDR1 SNHLY, CDR2 FYNNEI. This CDR3 spans 16 amino acids. The V and J ends lost 4 bases and 1 base respectively, with 14 bases between them. This CDR3 is CASSVLGGISYNEQFF. DNA for the CDR3: TGTGCCAGCAGTGTGTTAGGGGGAATTTCCTACAATGAGCAGTTCTTC.

This clone was found a few times. This chain joins TRBV7-8 and TRBJ1-5, with 7 nucleotides matching TRBD1. The ends lost 1 base at V and 4 bases at J; junction bases unmatched: 4. This CDR3 comprises 15 residues. The germline CDR1 and CDR2 sequences are SGHVS and FQNEAQ. In DNA, the CDR3 is TGTGCCAGCAGCTTAGATGCAGGGGGTAATCAGCCCCAGCATTTT. It codes for CASSLDAGGNQPQHF.

The chain recombines TRBV5-1 with TRBJ1-5, with 9 positions matching TRBD1. Germline V gives CDR1 SGHRS, CDR2 YFSETQ. V gave up 0 bases and J gave up 3 bases; unmatched junction bases: 4. CDR3 length: 16 amino acids. The CDR3 DNA follows: TGCGCCAGCAGCTTGGATGGACAGGGGAACAATCAGCCCCAGCATTTT. This encodes CASSLDGQGNNQPQHF.

V is TRBV6-2 or TRBV6-3 and J is TRBJ1-1, with 7 nucleotides matching TRBD1. This CDR3 has 15 residues. Germline V CDR1 and CDR2: MNHEY, SVGEGT. J lost 1 base, V lost 7 bases, and 9 bases had no gene match. The chain's CDR3 is CASTPTGEWNTEAFF. CDR3 DNA: TGTGCCAGCACCCCCACAGGGGAGTGGAACACTGAAGCTTTCTTT.

The rearrangement joins TRBV6-2 or TRBV6-3 to TRBJ1-4; a possible D gene is TRBD1 (5 bases). The length of the CDR3 is 13 residues. Per the germline V gene, CDR1 is MNHEY and CDR2 is SVGEGT. V lost 5 bases, J lost 6 bases, and 10 bases lay in between. In DNA, the CDR3 is TGTGCCAGCAGTGACAGTCCCGATGAAAAACTGTTTTTT. Translating it yields CASSDSPDEKLFF.

The rearrangement uses TRBV5-5 and TRBJ1-6; a weak D match, TRBD1 (6 bases). This CDR3 spans 14 amino acids. The V end was cut by 4 bases, the J end by 7 bases, with 12 bases between. Per the germline V gene, CDR1 is SGHKS and CDR2 is YYEKEE (reference sequence). Written as DNA, the CDR3 is TGTGCCAGCAGCGTGGTCAGGGGAAATTCACCCCTCCACTTT. It codes for CASSVVRGNSPLHF. Using reference TRBV5-5 and TRBJ1-6 for the parts outside the CDR3, the full variable domain is DAGVTQSPTHLIKTRGQQVTLRCSPISGHKSVSWYQQVLGQGPQFIFQYYEKEERGRGNFPDRFSARQFPNYSSELNVNALLLGDSALYLCASSVVRGNSPLHFGNGTRLTVT.

The chain recombines TRBV5-6 with TRBJ2-5; D gene ambiguous. The CDR3 sequence is 16 residues long. The V and J ends lost 1 base and 2 bases respectively, with 15 bases between them. Germline V gives CDR1 SGHDT, CDR2 YYEEEE. The CDR3 region is CASSLYVSPTQETQYF. CDR3 sequence (DNA): TGTGCCAGCAGCTTGTATGTGTCCCCCACACAAGAGACCCAGTACTTC.

This sequence joins TRBV9 and TRBJ2-1, with D maybe TRBD2 (6 bases). Germline CDR1 SGDLS, CDR2 YYNGEE. The CDR3 runs to 15 residues. The V end lost 4 bases, the J end lost 7 bases, and 18 bases lay between the germline ends. The CDR3, as DNA: TGTGCCAGCAGCCCACACTCGGCGGGGAAAAATGAGCAGTTCTTC. Amino acid sequence: CASSPHSAGKNEQFF.

This clone occurred once. The V and J genes are TRBV10-3 and TRBJ1-3; 8 bases are shared with TRBD1. The length of the CDR3 is 13 residues. Germline V gene data show CDR1 as ENHRY and CDR2 as SYGVKD. The V segment lost 7 bases and the J segment 4 bases; nucleotides outside the gene matches: 3. CDR3 protein: CAITAGGGNTIYF. CDR3 nucleotide sequence: TGTGCCATCACAGCAGGGGGCGGAAACACCATATATTTT.

About this clone itself: Compared with germline, one end of the junction differs, possibly owing to a read error. The chain couples TRBV7-9 to TRBJ1-2; no firm D call. The CDR3 extends over 8 amino acids. CDR1 and CDR2 (germline): SEHNR, FQNEAQ (reference sequence). CDR3 protein: CASSLGNF. Written as DNA, the CDR3 is TGTGCCAGCAGCTTAGGTAACTTC.